Listed here is a single T cell receptor (beta chain). Relative to the germline gene, one junction end is altered; a read error may explain this. The sort gate was single viable CD3+CD4+CD8-CD45RO+ cells for memory CD4+ T cells. Serostatus was set by detecting CMV pp150, pp28, p38, p52 IgG. The CDR3 runs to 16 residues. CDR1 MNHNY and CDR2 SVGAGI come from the germline V gene (reference sequence). TCRdb's copy holds only in-frame clones and misses some; the assay was immunoSEQ multiplex PCR. The sample has 25,000 to 30,000 clones; more than 70% are singletons. The data originate from a study of memory CD4+ T cells and cytomegalovirus serostatus.

Source material: memory CD4+ T cells from blood. This rearrangement joins TRBV6-6 to TRBJ1-5; 7 bases align to TRBD1. The sequence derives from an adult in good health and CMV-seronegative. The CDR3 DNA reads TGTGCCAGCAGCCTCACAGGGGATTATAGCGATCAGCCCCAGCATTTT. Translation: CASSLTGDYSDQPQHF.